Listed here are 27 T cell receptor beta chains from one sample, sequenced in a study of CXCR3-negative and CXCR3-positive naive CD8 T cells (dated by TCRdb to 2018 to 2020). Study-wide conclusions, independent of this receptor: Compared with CXCR3-negative naive cells, CXCR3-positive naive cells had TRB CDR3s with higher hydrophobicity (lower Kidera factor 4), lower energy, and higher strength and volume indices.

No cognate antigen is known for these TCRs. Sequencing used a NextSeq 550. The Human TCR Profiling Kit (MiLaboratory) was used to make UMI-labeled 5' RACE TRB cDNA libraries. With the reads reprocessed by TCRdb, a single entry stands for each CDR3 protein sequence and no DNA is reported. The sample's clone listing holds some 120,000 distinct CDR3 sequences. 0.59% of the sample is held by the ten biggest clonotypes. The sequenced material came from naive CXCR3+ CD8+ T cells from blood. According to the study, the label for this sample's cell subset or site signals: CD45RO-CCR7+CD27+CD95- naive CD8+ T cells expressing CXCR3 (TNR3+). These receptors originate from a human donor in good health. Some clones in this sample may be carry-over from other donors' samples.

The rearrangement links TRBV3-1 to TRBJ2-2; absent DNA, TCRdb's TRBD2 call cannot be checked. This CDR3 has 17 residues. CDR1 is LGHDT, CDR2 YNNKEL, per germline (reference sequence). The CDR3 loop is CASSQGRGALNTGELFF.

The rearrangement joins TRBV15 to TRBJ2-2; TCRdb names TRBD2, which stays unverified in the absence of DNA. From germline, CDR1 is LNHNV and CDR2 YYDKDF (reference sequence). The length of the CDR3 is 15 residues. CDR3 sequence: CATSVRDWNTGELFF.

The J gene is TRBJ1-1, the V gene TRBV6-5. This CDR3 region has 12 residues. The germline V gene encodes CDR1 MNHEY and CDR2 SVGAGI. The CDR3 region is CASSFQNTEAFF.

This sequence joins TRBV20-1 and TRBJ2-3; the D gene TCRdb calls, TRBD2, cannot be checked with no DNA. The CDR3 runs to 15 residues. The V gene's germline CDR1 is DFQATT and CDR2 SNEGSKA (reference sequence). The CDR3: CSATSGEDSTDTQYF.

The rearrangement uses TRBV7-6 and TRBJ2-3. The CDR3 loop spans 14 amino acids. Germline values: CDR1 SGHVS, CDR2 FNYEAQ. CDR3: CASSLEVNPDTQYF.

This chain uses TRBV7-2 with TRBJ2-7; TCRdb outputs TRBD2, but without DNA this stays unchecked. Germline CDR1 reads SGHTA; CDR2 reads FQGNSA. This CDR3 comprises 13 residues. CDR3 region: CASRTSVHYEQYF. Filled out from reference TRBV7-2 and TRBJ2-7, the complete variable domain reads GAGVSQSPSNKVTEKGKDVELRCDPISGHTALYWYRQSLGQGLEFLIYFQGNSAPDKSGLPSDRFSAERTGGSVSTLTIQRTQQEDSAVYLCASRTSVHYEQYFGPGTRLTVT.

The chain employs TRBV28 and TRBJ2-3; TCRdb calls TRBD1, which cannot be checked without DNA. CDR1 is MDHEN and CDR2 is SYDVKM in the germline V gene. CDR3 length: 14 residues. The CDR3 loop reads CASSLYTGGGTQYF.

The chain recombines TRBV13 with TRBJ2-1; TCRdb proposes TRBD2, but this gene call is untestable without DNA. The germline V gene encodes CDR1 PRHDT and CDR2 FYEKMQ (reference sequence). CDR3 length: 16 residues. The CDR3 loop is CASSFSASGIYNEQFF.

The chain combines TRBV7-9 with TRBJ2-7; with no DNA, the TCRdb D assignment of TRBD1 cannot be verified. The CDR3 runs 14 residues. CDR1 is SEHNR, CDR2 FQNEAQ, per germline (reference sequence). The CDR3 sequence is CASSLGTGYYEQYF.

The genes are TRBV7-9 and TRBJ1-2; TCRdb's D call of TRBD1 is untestable without DNA. This CDR3 comprises 14 residues. The germline V gene has CDR1 SEHNR and CDR2 FQNEAQ (reference sequence). The CDR3 is CASSPWDTEYGYTF.

The rearrangement joins TRBV5-5 to TRBJ2-2; as DNA is missing, the TRBD1 call by TCRdb cannot be tested. Per the germline V gene, CDR1 is SGHKS and CDR2 is YYEKEE (reference sequence). The CDR3 spans 14 residues. The CDR3 region is CASSSRTGSGELFF.

The chain is built from TRBV5-6 and TRBJ1-2; TCRdb's assignment of TRBD1 cannot be checked, as there is no DNA. Germline V gene lookup returns CDR1 SGHDT and CDR2 YYEEEE. The CDR3 has 16 amino acids. Here the CDR3 reads CASSYLQVGEGYGYTF.

This chain connects TRBV2 to TRBJ2-2; without DNA, the TCRdb call of TRBD1 cannot be checked. The CDR3 is 15 residues long. Per the germline V gene, CDR1 is SNHLY and CDR2 is FYNNEI. CDR3 sequence: CASRTDSANTGELFF.

The chain carries TRBV29-1 and TRBJ1-2; there is no DNA to check the TCRdb D call of TRBD1. The germline gives CDR1 SQVTM, CDR2 ANQGSEA. This CDR3 is 16 amino acids long. This CDR3 reads CSVVFSATGGGFGYTF.

The V call is TRBV20-1, the J call TRBJ2-1; the D call from TCRdb, TRBD2, cannot be confirmed without DNA. Germline V gene sequence: CDR1 DFQATT, CDR2 SNEGSKA (reference sequence). CDR3 size: 15 residues. CDR3 sequence: CSARDPGLAVNEQFF.

The chain carries TRBV29-1 and TRBJ2-7; TCRdb names TRBD1, which stays unverified in the absence of DNA. Germline CDR1 and CDR2: SQVTM and ANQGSEA. This CDR3 contains 12 residues. The chain's CDR3 is CSGQGSSYEQYF.

V and J are TRBV27 and TRBJ2-7; absent DNA, TCRdb's TRBD1 call cannot be checked. Germline lookup yields CDR1 MNHEY and CDR2 SMNVEV (reference sequence). There are 15 residues in the CDR3. This chain's CDR3 is CASKTAGSPLYEQYF.

The rearrangement links TRBV5-1 to TRBJ2-7; absent DNA, TCRdb's TRBD2 call cannot be checked. The CDR3 totals 13 residues. Germline assignment: CDR1 SGHRS and CDR2 YFSETQ. CDR3 protein: CASRTSFTYEQYF. The variable domain in full, completed from reference TRBV5-1 and TRBJ2-7, reads KAGVTQTPRYLIKTRGQQVTLSCSPISGHRSVSWYQQTPGQGLQFLFEYFSETQRNKGNFPGRFSGRQFSNSRSEMNVSTLELGDSALYLCASRTSFTYEQYFGPGTRLTVT.

This chain uses TRBV5-1 with TRBJ2-7; TCRdb designates TRBD2, a call that cannot be tested without DNA. The CDR3 is made up of 16 amino acids. The V gene's germline CDR1 is SGHRS and CDR2 YFSETQ. CDR3 residues: CASSPGLAGRSYEQYF.

The chain carries TRBV29-1 and TRBJ2-7. Germline CDR1 is SQVTM and CDR2 is ANQGSEA. The length of the CDR3 is 11 residues. CDR3 loop: CSVASNYEQYF.

The rearrangement joins TRBV4-3 to TRBJ1-2. Germline V lookup: CDR1 LGHNA, CDR2 YSLEER. There are 15 residues in the CDR3. CDR3 sequence: CASSQNREDFYGYTF.

This chain connects TRBV20-1 to TRBJ2-1. CDR1 is DFQATT and CDR2 is SNEGSKA in the germline V gene (reference sequence). This CDR3 spans 14 amino acids. CDR3 sequence reads: CSAGLASSYNEQFF.

The chain employs TRBV7-9 and TRBJ2-2; TCRdb's D gene call, TRBD2, goes unchecked for lack of DNA. The germline CDR1 and CDR2 sequences are SEHNR and FQNEAQ (reference sequence). This CDR3 is built from 14 residues. CDR3 in amino acids: CASRAGSYTGELFF.

The chain employs TRBV5-5 and TRBJ1-2. CDR1 and CDR2 (germline): SGHKS, YYEKEE (reference sequence). The CDR3 totals 12 residues. CDR3 in amino acids: CASSLEGDGYTF.

The V and J genes are TRBV20-1 and TRBJ2-5; TCRdb lists TRBD2, though no DNA is available to test this call. The germline CDR1 and CDR2 sequences are DFQATT and SNEGSKA (reference sequence). The CDR3 length is 16 residues. The CDR3 here is CSASRLGTHLEETQYF.

This chain connects TRBV29-1 to TRBJ1-1; the TCRdb D gene call, TRBD1, has no DNA to confirm it. This CDR3 is 14 amino acids long. Germline V lookup: CDR1 SQVTM, CDR2 ANQGSEA. The chain's CDR3 is CSVDGGRTAVEAFF.

This chain connects TRBV4-3 to TRBJ2-2. Germline-derived CDR1 and CDR2 are LGHNA and YSLEER. This CDR3 has 15 residues. The CDR3 region is CASSQDRANTGELFF.